One and the same sample provided the 5 T cell receptor beta chains below, sequenced in a study of CD8+CD57+ T cells in acquired aplastic anemia. Patients picked for sequencing had shown CD8+CD57+ cell expansion detected by flow cytometry. CDR3 and TCR beta VDJ profiling relied on genomic DNA as the template. Each CDR3 protein gets one entry after TCRdb re-called the reads with MiXCR. The table lists roughly 200,000 distinct CDR3 sequences, roughly 65% of them singletons. Input material: sorted CD4+, CD8+, or CD8+CD57+ T cells (not recorded which) from PBMCs. The receptors were gathered from a human donor with aplastic anemia.

V and J are TRBV29-1 and TRBJ2-1, with TRBD2 identical over 15 bases. After removal of 8 bases from V and 9 bases from J, the junction contained 5 bases not matched to a gene. CDR3 length: 13 residues. Germline-derived CDR1 and CDR2 are SQVTM and ANQGSEA. Written as DNA, the CDR3 is TGCAGCAAGGGACTAGCGGGAGGCGGTGAGCAGTTCTTC. It translates to CSKGLAGGGEQFF.

The chain couples TRBV20-1 to TRBJ1-6; 10 bases map to TRBD1. The germline gives CDR1 DFQATT, CDR2 SNEGSKA (reference sequence). Trimming took 5 bases from V and 14 from J; bases not matched to a gene: 18. The CDR3 extends over 16 amino acids. This CDR3 is CSAYLSSGTGVSALHF. The CDR3 DNA is TGCAGTGCTTACCTTTCCTCCGGGACAGGGGTATCGGCCCTCCACTTT.

The CDR3 region has the DNA TGTGCCAGCGACCGTGGGGGCCGATATGGCTACACCTTC. Its translation is CASDRGGRYGYTF. The rearrangement uses TRBV12-3 or TRBV12-4 and TRBJ1-2; TRBD1 might be the D (6 bases). The V end lost 8 bases, the J end lost 5 bases, and 15 bases lay between the germline ends. The CDR3 covers 13 residues.

The genes are TRBV29-1 and TRBJ1-2; D call uncertain. The CDR3 extends over 12 amino acids. Germline V gene sequence: CDR1 SQVTM, CDR2 ANQGSEA. Trimming shortened V by 4 bases and J by 2 bases, and 8 bases separated the two germline ends. Here the CDR3 DNA reads TGCAGCGTTGCGGCCATAAACTATGGCTACACCTTC. Protein product: CSVAAINYGYTF.

The rearrangement uses TRBV6-5 and TRBJ1-2; perhaps TRBD1 as D (6 bases). The CDR3 is 14 amino acids. Trimming took 6 bases from V and 3 from J, leaving 14 bases between them. Germline V gene sequence: CDR1 MNHEY, CDR2 SVGAGI. CDR3 DNA: TGTGCCAGCAGGACGGGGGGCCGGTACTATGGCTACACCTTC. Translating gives CASRTGGRYYGYTF.